This T cell receptor beta chain was recorded in a study of radiotherapy plus CTLA-4 blockade in lung cancer. Background on the study: Objective responses were recorded in less than 20% of patients, with disease control recorded in 25% to 40%. Study results and limitations: Interferon-beta and early blood T cell clone dynamics reportedly predicted response best. Blood-borne expansion of tumor-derived TCR clones followed radiotherapy plus ipilimumab.

Notes on this clone: Its cognate antigen is unknown.

Ipilimumab-mediated CTLA-4 blockade plus focal radiation was given to patients having chemo-refractory metastatic non-small-cell lung cancer. Germline V gives CDR1 LNHDA, CDR2 SQIVND (reference sequence). This CDR3 contains 13 residues. The V gene lost 2 bases and the J gene lost 10 bases, with 14 bases spanning the gap. TCRdb's copy holds only in-frame clones and misses some; the assay was immunoSEQ multiplex PCR. The sample yields 95,000 to 150,000 clones, 85% to 90% seen once. This sequence was found in a human donor with non-small cell lung cancer that progressed on radiotherapy plus ipilimumab. This chain joins TRBV19 and TRBJ1-2; possible D gene TRBD1, 5 bases. The sequenced sample was peripheral blood, obtained from a patient treated with radiotherapy plus ipilimumab. This CDR3 reads CASSIRGAGNYTF. For the CDR3, the DNA is TGTGCCAGTAGTATAAGGGGCGCCGGTAACTACACCTTC.